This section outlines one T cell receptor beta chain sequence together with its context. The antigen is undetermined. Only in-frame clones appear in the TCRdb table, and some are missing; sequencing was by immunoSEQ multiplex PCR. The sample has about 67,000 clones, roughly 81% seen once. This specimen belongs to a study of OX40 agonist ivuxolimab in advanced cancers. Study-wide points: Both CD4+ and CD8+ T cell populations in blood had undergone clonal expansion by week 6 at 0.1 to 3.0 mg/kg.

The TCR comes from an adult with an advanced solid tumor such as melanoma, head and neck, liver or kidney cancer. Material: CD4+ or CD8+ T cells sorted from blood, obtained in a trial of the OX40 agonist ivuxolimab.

DNA of the CDR3: TGCGCCAGCAGTCAATGGCAGGGGGCATACGACGAGCAGTACTTC. Its protein product is CASSQWQGAYDEQYF. The V call is TRBV23-1, the J call TRBJ2-7; TRBD1 matches at 8 bases. TRBV23-1 is assigned to the ORF class and has an uncertain function. The CDR3 length is 15 residues. Trimming cost V 1 base and J 5 bases; bases outside gene matches: 7.